This TCR beta chain is from a study of cytomegalovirus exposure and HLA in healthy donors. The study ran its PCR with 60 Vbeta and 13 Jbeta primers. The table came from immunoSEQ multiplex PCR; TCRdb's copy has only in-frame clones and leaves some out. There are 150,000 or so clones in the sample; approximately 71% occur only once, and roughly 1.6% lies in the top ten. Germline-derived CDR1 and CDR2 are SGHTS and YDEGEE. V was cut by 1 base and J by 5 bases, with 11 bases left in between. The CDR3 totals 14 residues. This rearrangement joins TRBV5-8 to TRBJ2-3; tentative D call: TRBD2 (5 bases). The TCR originated in a girl aged 10 to 17 in good health and CMV-seronegative. The sequenced sample consisted of PBMCs. The CDR3 here is CASSLSGYEDTQYF. CDR3 in DNA: TGTGCCAGCAGCTTGTCGGGGTATGAAGATACGCAGTATTTT. Looking up the rest from reference TRBV5-8 and TRBJ2-3 gives the full variable domain: EAGVTQSPTHLIKTRGQQATLRCSPISGHTSVYWYQQALGLGLQFLLWYDEGEERNRGNFPPRFSGRQFPNYSSELNVNALELEDSALYLCASSLSGYEDTQYFGPGTRLTVL.